The 31 T cell receptor beta chains below come from one sample, sequenced in a study of neurological immune-mediated disorders. One entry per CDR3 protein results from TCRdb running MiXCR on the 5' RACE reads. The sample lists tens of thousands of distinct CDR3 sequences, around 10% occurring once. Sequencing input: PBMCs. The receptor set was obtained from a man in his forties or fifties in good health.

This clonotype was seen ten or more times. The chain links TRBV29-1 to TRBJ1-2; TRBD1 might be the D (6 bases). Germline V CDR1 and CDR2: SQVTM, ANQGSEA. The CDR3 has 11 residues. With 7 bases removed from V and 13 bases from J, the gap between germline ends came to 19 bases. The CDR3 sequence: CSARDLGGTTF. As DNA, the CDR3 is TGCAGCGCCCGGGACTTAGGGGGTACCACCTTC.

This clonotype is a singleton in its sample. This sequence joins TRBV10-3 and TRBJ1-1; D gene unclear. This CDR3 has 14 amino acids. V was clipped by 10 bases and J by 1 base, with 16 bases between them. Germline V gene data show CDR1 as ENHRY and CDR2 as SYGVKD. CDR3 loop: CATRHREQNTEAFF. In DNA form, the CDR3 reads TGTGCCACCCGACATCGGGAACAGAACACTGAAGCTTTCTTT.

This clonotype was detected ten times or more. This rearrangement joins TRBV11-2 to TRBJ2-1, with 14 bases aligning to TRBD2. The length of the CDR3 is 15 residues. The germline CDR1 and CDR2 sequences are SGHAT and FQNNGV. With 5 bases clipped from V and 7 bases from J, the junction kept 4 bases outside the gene matches. The CDR3 reads CASSPGLAGVNEQFF. The CDR3 region has the DNA TGTGCCAGCAGCCCGGGACTAGCGGGAGTGAATGAGCAGTTCTTC. Complete variable domain (other parts from reference TRBV11-2 and TRBJ2-1): EAGVAQSPRYKIIEKRQSVAFWCNPISGHATLYWYQQILGQGPKLLIQFQNNGVVDDSQLPKDRFSAERLKGVDSTLKIQPAKLEDSAVYLCASSPGLAGVNEQFFGPGTRLTVL.

This clonotype occurred many times. This chain uses TRBV7-3 with TRBJ2-1, with D perhaps TRBD2 (5 bases). This CDR3 has 13 amino acids. The ends were cut back, 5 bases at V and 7 bases at J, with 12 bases in the middle. Germline V gene data show CDR1 as SGHTA and CDR2 as FQGTGA. The CDR3 region is CASSPGGENEQFF. CDR3 coding DNA: TGTGCCAGCAGCCCCGGAGGCGAGAATGAGCAGTTCTTC. The variable domain in full, with the rest retrieved from reference TRBV7-3 and TRBJ2-1, is GAGVSQTPSNKVTEKGKYVELRCDPISGHTALYWYRQSLGQGPEFLIYFQGTGAADDSGLPNDRFFAVRPEGSVSTLKIQRTERGDSAVYLCASSPGGENEQFFGPGTRLTVL.

This clonotype was counted many times. The genes are TRBV11-2 and TRBJ1-1; D is uncertain. Trimming removed 5 bases at V and 1 base at J, with 11 bases between. Germline V lookup: CDR1 SGHAT, CDR2 FQNNGV. The CDR3 sequence is 14 residues long. The CDR3 DNA reads as TGTGCCAGCAGCCGCCGGACGGGGAACACTGAAGCTTTCTTT. Residues: CASSRRTGNTEAFF.

This clonotype was observed many times. The V and J genes are TRBV28 and TRBJ2-7; D is uncertain. This CDR3 has 16 residues. V lost 3 bases and J lost 1, with 16 bases in between. CDR1 is MDHEN, CDR2 SYDVKM, per germline. The CDR3 nucleotides are TGTGCCAGCAGTTTTTCCAGCGCGAGTGGATCCTACGAGCAGTACTTC. This gives the protein CASSFSSASGSYEQYF.

This clonotype was seen many times. V and J are TRBV27 and TRBJ1-5; D uncertain. The V gene lost 1 base and the J gene lost 1 base, with 8 bases spanning the gap. The V gene's germline CDR1 is MNHEY and CDR2 SMNVEV (reference sequence). The CDR3 is 15 amino acids. In nucleotides, the CDR3 is TGTGCCAGCAGTTTATTCCTTGGGAGCAATCAGCCCCAGCATTTT. It encodes CASSLFLGSNQPQHF.

The sample holds many counts of this clonotype. This chain joins TRBV18 and TRBJ2-5, with D unclear. Trimming stripped 3 bases from V and 4 bases from J, with 3 bases between. Germline V CDR1 and CDR2: KGHSH, LQKENI. CDR3 length equals 11 residues. This chain's CDR3 is CASSPGETQYF. The CDR3 nucleotides are TGTGCCAGCTCACCCGGAGAGACCCAGTACTTC.

This clonotype was observed at least ten times. The chain carries TRBV6-6 and TRBJ1-6; 9 bases agree with TRBD1. The CDR3 consists of 16 residues. CDR1 MNHNY and CDR2 SVGAGI come from the germline V gene (reference sequence). Germline trimming cut 7 bases from V and 10 bases from J; bases unmatched to any gene: 14. The DNA for the CDR3 is TGTGCCAGCACCAACACGGACAGGGGATTTCGATCACCCCTCCACTTT. This encodes CASTNTDRGFRSPLHF.

This clonotype has a handful of counts. The chain combines TRBV6-4 with TRBJ1-2, with D maybe TRBD1 (6 bases). The CDR3 has 13 residues. Looked up from germline, CDR1 is MRHNA and CDR2 is SNTAGT. V was pared by 7 bases and J by 5 bases, with 14 bases between. CDR3 coding DNA: TGTGCCAGCAAGGGGGGATCTGAGTATGGCTACACCTTC. This sequence encodes CASKGGSEYGYTF.

The chain uses TRBV6-2 or TRBV6-3 and TRBJ2-1, with 12 bases identical to TRBD2. CDR3 length: 16 residues. Germline assignment: CDR1 MNHEY and CDR2 SVGEGT. Trimming removed 0 bases from V and 10 bases from J; junction bases left unmatched: 7. CDR3 loop: CASSYSLAGGIDEQFF. For the CDR3, the DNA is TGTGCCAGCAGTTACTCCCTAGCGGGGGGGATAGACGAGCAGTTCTTC.

This clonotype has ten or more counts. This chain links TRBV12-3 or TRBV12-4 with TRBJ1-4; 8 nucleotides agree with TRBD1. CDR3 length: 15 amino acids. With 4 bases clipped from V and 5 bases from J, the junction kept 6 bases outside the gene matches. The CDR3 is CASSSWDRRNEKLFF. CDR3 nucleotides: TGTGCCAGCAGTTCCTGGGACAGGAGAAATGAAAAACTGTTTTTT.

The table lists this clonotype with many counts. The chain employs TRBV20-1 and TRBJ2-1; weak D call: TRBD2 (5 bases). CDR1 and CDR2 (germline): DFQATT, SNEGSKA (reference sequence). V was cut by 6 bases and J by 7 bases, with 19 bases left in between. The CDR3 totals 14 residues. The DNA for the CDR3 is TGCAGTGCCACTAGAGACGGACTCCGGAATGAGCAGTTCTTC. Residues: CSATRDGLRNEQFF.

This clonotype has a handful of counts. CDR3 sequence (DNA): TGCAGCGTTTGGGGAACGGGAGCGGCCAGGGAGCAGTTCTTC. Translated: CSVWGTGAAREQFF. The V call is TRBV29-1, the J call TRBJ2-1, with D perhaps matching TRBD2 (6 bases). Trimming shortened V by 5 bases and J by 10 bases, and 21 bases separated the two germline ends. This CDR3 region has 14 residues. Looked up from germline, CDR1 is SQVTM and CDR2 is ANQGSEA.

This clonotype was counted ten times or more. The rearrangement uses TRBV30 and TRBJ1-2; TRBD1 is a possible D gene (6 bases). The germline gives CDR1 GTSNPN, CDR2 SVGIG (reference sequence). Deletions cut 2 bases from V and 7 bases from J, with 20 bases between. The CDR3 extends over 15 amino acids. CDR3 nucleotide sequence: TGTGCCTGGAGTTCCGAAGGGGGGCCTCTGGCTGGCTACACCTTC. The encoded protein is CAWSSEGGPLAGYTF.

The chain recombines TRBV9 with TRBJ2-6; a possible D gene is TRBD1 (6 bases). The V gene lost 3 bases and the J gene lost 2 bases, with 18 bases spanning the gap. CDR1 is SGDLS, CDR2 YYNGEE, per germline. The CDR3 length is 18 residues. The CDR3 DNA sequence: TGTGCCAGCAGCGCCCCCGGGACATTATGGACTGGGGCCAACGTCCTGACTTTC. Translation gives CASSAPGTLWTGANVLTF.

This clonotype has ten or more counts. The chain combines TRBV7-9 with TRBJ1-4; D not certain. The germline CDR1 and CDR2 sequences are SEHNR and FQNEAQ (reference sequence). Trimming removed 8 bases at V and 7 bases at J, with 14 bases between. The CDR3 is 13 amino acids. CDR3 nucleotides: TGTGCCAGCGCCCGGGGAGTAGGTGAAAAACTGTTTTTT. Amino acid sequence: CASARGVGEKLFF.

This clonotype was picked up many times. This chain uses TRBV20-1 with TRBJ1-2, with a possible D match to TRBD1 (5 bases). Per germline, CDR1 DFQATT and CDR2 SNEGSKA (reference sequence). Trimming removed 5 bases at V and 4 bases at J, with 11 bases between. CDR3 length: 12 amino acids. This CDR3 is CSALWGGYGYTF. The CDR3, as DNA: TGCAGTGCTCTTTGGGGGGGCTATGGCTACACCTTC.

As to this clonotype: A clone one base away is much larger, so this may be a read error. The J gene is TRBJ1-2, the V gene TRBV20-1; D might be TRBD1 (6 bases). V dropped 6 bases and J dropped 7 bases, with 12 bases sitting between them. Per the germline V gene, CDR1 is DFQATT and CDR2 is SNEGSKA (reference sequence). This CDR3 region has 11 residues. The DNA for the CDR3 is TGCAGTGCCCTGGACAGTTTTGGCTACACCTTC. This sequence encodes CSALDSFGYTF.

The CDR3: CASDDENTGELFF. CDR3 DNA sequence: TGTGCCAGCGACGACGAGAACACCGGGGAGCTGTTTTTT. This rearrangement joins TRBV2 to TRBJ2-2, with D unclear. The germline gives CDR1 SNHLY, CDR2 FYNNEI. The CDR3 runs 13 residues. V shed 8 bases and J shed 1 base, with 8 bases lying between them.

This clonotype was counted at least ten times. V gene TRBV20-1 combines with J gene TRBJ2-1; the match to TRBD2 covers 9 bases. V lost 3 bases to trimming and J lost 10 bases; unmatched junction nucleotides: 10. This CDR3 is 14 amino acids long. Per germline, CDR1 DFQATT and CDR2 SNEGSKA (reference sequence). The CDR3 protein is CSASRTGTSLEQFF. The CDR3 nucleotides read TGCAGTGCTAGCCGAACCGGGACTAGCTTGGAGCAGTTCTTC.

This clonotype was detected ten times or more. This chain joins TRBV12-3 or TRBV12-4 and TRBJ2-7; D is undetermined. V was shortened by 3 bases and J by 3 bases, with 12 bases between the two germline ends. This CDR3 is built from 14 residues. CDR3 residues: CASSFGQAVYEQYF. In DNA form, the CDR3 reads TGTGCCAGCAGTTTCGGCCAGGCCGTCTACGAGCAGTACTTC.

This clonotype has more than one count but fewer than ten. V and J are TRBV5-1 and TRBJ2-5; D is uncertain. This CDR3 contains 15 residues. Germline V gene lookup returns CDR1 SGHRS and CDR2 YFSETQ. Trimming left V 4 bases short and J 1 base short, with 14 bases between. CDR3 nucleotide sequence: TGCGCCAGCAGCCCGGATACACCTACCCAAGAGACCCAGTACTTC. Protein: CASSPDTPTQETQYF.

This rearrangement joins TRBV20-1 to TRBJ1-4; tentative D call: TRBD1 (5 bases). Per germline, CDR1 DFQATT and CDR2 SNEGSKA (reference sequence). The V and J ends lost 3 bases and 2 bases respectively, with 7 bases between them. The CDR3 extends over 13 amino acids. The CDR3 nucleotides are TGCAGTGCTAGCAGGGTCACTAATGAAAAACTGTTTTTT. Translation gives CSASRVTNEKLFF.

This clonotype was picked up many times. The rearrangement joins TRBV12-3 or TRBV12-4 to TRBJ2-1; tentatively, D is TRBD1 (6 bases). This CDR3 has 15 residues. The V end was cut by 7 bases, the J end by 3 bases, with 16 bases between. The CDR3 DNA reads TGTGCCAGCACTAAAGGACAGACCAGCTACAATGAGCAGTTCTTC. Translation gives CASTKGQTSYNEQFF.

This clonotype was seen only a few times. This chain uses TRBV10-3 with TRBJ2-2; TRBD1 agrees at 7 bases. Germline trimming cut 8 bases from V and 4 bases from J; bases unmatched to any gene: 10. The CDR3 totals 15 residues. CDR1 and CDR2 (germline): ENHRY, SYGVKD. This CDR3 reads CAISSSTGFTGELFF. The DNA for the CDR3 is TGTGCCATCTCTTCGTCGACAGGGTTCACCGGGGAGCTGTTTTTT.

Points on this clonotype: A much larger clone sits a single nucleotide away, making a read error possible. V is TRBV20-1 and J is TRBJ2-6; 10 positions match TRBD1. J was trimmed by 3 bases and V by 8 bases; bases with no gene match: 7. Per the germline V gene, CDR1 is DFQATT and CDR2 is SNEGSKA (reference sequence). CDR3 length: 15 residues. Written as DNA, the CDR3 is TGCAGTACAAGACAGGGGGCCCTTGGGGCCAACGTCCTGACTTTC. Translating it yields CSTRQGALGANVLTF.

This clonotype was recorded at least ten times. This rearrangement joins TRBV6-5 to TRBJ2-7, with TRBD1 identical over 7 bases. The length of the CDR3 is 14 residues. Germline V lookup: CDR1 MNHEY, CDR2 SVGAGI. V lost 1 base and J lost 3; bases outside the gene matches: 3. The CDR3 region has the DNA TGTGCCAGCAGTTACTGGGGACAGAACTACGAGCAGTACTTC. Its protein is CASSYWGQNYEQYF.

At least ten counts were recorded for this clonotype. The chain has TRBV7-9 and TRBJ2-5, with 8 bases lining up with TRBD1. J gave up 2 bases and V 4 bases, and 9 bases lay outside the gene matches. The CDR3 extends over 16 amino acids. Germline V gives CDR1 SEHNR, CDR2 FQNEAQ (reference sequence). DNA for the CDR3: TGTGCCAGCAGCTCATACGACAGGGGCCCGCAAGAGACCCAGTACTTC. The encoded protein is CASSSYDRGPQETQYF.

This clonotype came up many times. This chain connects TRBV29-1 to TRBJ2-7, with TRBD2 matching 12 bases. This CDR3 has 17 amino acids. Per the germline V gene, CDR1 is SQVTM and CDR2 is ANQGSEA. The V segment lost 1 base and the J segment 3 bases; nucleotides outside the gene matches: 10. The CDR3 spells CSVEGLAGVPGGYEQYF. In DNA form, the CDR3 reads TGCAGCGTTGAAGGACTAGCGGGAGTCCCCGGGGGCTACGAGCAGTACTTC.

This clonotype was detected many times. The gene calls are TRBV5-1 and TRBJ2-3; 9 nucleotides agree with TRBD1. The germline gives CDR1 SGHRS, CDR2 YFSETQ. Trimming cost V 4 bases and J 5 bases; bases outside gene matches: 8. This CDR3 has 15 amino acids. CDR3 region: CASSLKTGGEDTQYF. CDR3 in DNA: TGCGCCAGCAGCCTGAAGACAGGGGGGGAAGATACGCAGTATTTT.